This TCR beta chain comes out of a study of Ad26.COV2.S vaccination and SARS-CoV-2 variants. About the study: The authors gave Ad26.COV2.S intramuscularly, either once or twice 56 days apart. Study outcomes and limitations: Measures of TCR breadth and depth may have fallen short of total T cell responses.

Trimming took 2 bases from V and 0 from J; bases not matched to a gene: 3. The CDR3 is 16 residues long. The germline V gene has CDR1 SGDLS and CDR2 YYNGEE. The sample's treatment: 15 to 20 received Ad26.COV2.S at low or high dose, single or two shots; about five received placebo; per-sample allocation not given. Repertoires come from day 63 after the first vaccine or placebo injection. In the case of this clone: Its antigen is still unknown.

Assay: immunoSEQ multiplex PCR; the TCRdb copy retains only in-frame clones and omits some. The repertoire consists of roughly 700,000 clones, with 80% to 90% occurring once and the leading ten covering approximately 1.5%. The material sequenced was peripheral blood, taken in a trial of Ad26.COV2.S vaccine versus placebo. V and J are TRBV9 and TRBJ2-3, with 10 bases aligning to TRBD1. This clonotype originated in a person between 18 and 59 years old who received the Ad26.COV2.S COVID-19 vaccine or a placebo. This chain's CDR3 is CASSVRQGASTDTQYF. DNA for the CDR3: TGTGCCAGCAGCGTTCGACAGGGGGCGAGCACAGATACGCAGTATTTT. Variable domain in full (rest from reference TRBV9 and TRBJ2-3): DSGVTQTPKHLITATGQRVTLRCSPRSGDLSVYWYQQSLDQGLQFLIQYYNGEERAKGNILERFSAQQFPDLHSELNLSSLELGDSALYFCASSVRQGASTDTQYFGPGTRLTVL.